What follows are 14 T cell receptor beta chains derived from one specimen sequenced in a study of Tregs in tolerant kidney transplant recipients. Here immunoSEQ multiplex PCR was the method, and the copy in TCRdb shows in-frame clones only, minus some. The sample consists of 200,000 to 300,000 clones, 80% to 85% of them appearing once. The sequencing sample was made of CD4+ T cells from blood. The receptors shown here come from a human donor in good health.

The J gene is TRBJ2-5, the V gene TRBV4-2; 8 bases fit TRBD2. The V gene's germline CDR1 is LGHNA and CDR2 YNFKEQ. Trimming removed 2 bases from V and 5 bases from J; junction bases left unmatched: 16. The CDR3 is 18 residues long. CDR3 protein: CASSQRRVSGGPQETQYF. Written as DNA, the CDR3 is TGTGCCAGCAGCCAACGGAGAGTTTCGGGAGGGCCACAGGAGACCCAGTACTTC.

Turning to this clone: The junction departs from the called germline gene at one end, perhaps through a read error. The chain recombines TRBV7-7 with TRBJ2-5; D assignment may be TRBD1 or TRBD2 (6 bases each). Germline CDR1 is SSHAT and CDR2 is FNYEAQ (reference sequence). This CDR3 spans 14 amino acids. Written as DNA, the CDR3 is TGTGCTAGCAGCTCCGCAGGAGGGGGGGAGACCCAGTACTTC. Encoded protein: CASSSAGGGETQYF.

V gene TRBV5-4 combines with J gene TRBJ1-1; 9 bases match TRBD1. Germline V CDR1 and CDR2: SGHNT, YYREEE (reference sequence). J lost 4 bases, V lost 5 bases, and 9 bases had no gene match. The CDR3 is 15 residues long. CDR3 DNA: TGTGCCAGCAGTTCCCCGGGACAGGGAGGCACTGAAGCTTTCTTT. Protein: CASSSPGQGGTEAFF.

The CDR3 bases are TGTGCCAGCCTAAACTCCGGGACAGCCTATAATTCACCCCTCCACTTT. It is translated as CASLNSGTAYNSPLHF. The V gene is TRBV2, the J gene TRBJ1-6; TRBD1 agrees at 7 bases. The V gene's germline CDR1 is SNHLY and CDR2 FYNNEI. V lost 8 bases, J lost 2 bases, and 9 bases stayed unmatched. The CDR3 length is 16 residues.

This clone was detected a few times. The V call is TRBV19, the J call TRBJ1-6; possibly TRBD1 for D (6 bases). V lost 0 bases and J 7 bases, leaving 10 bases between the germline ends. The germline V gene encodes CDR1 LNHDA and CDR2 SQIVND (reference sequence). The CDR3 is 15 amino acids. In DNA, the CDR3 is TGTGCCAGTAGTATAGATCGGAGGGGGAATTCACCCCTCCACTTT. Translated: CASSIDRRGNSPLHF.

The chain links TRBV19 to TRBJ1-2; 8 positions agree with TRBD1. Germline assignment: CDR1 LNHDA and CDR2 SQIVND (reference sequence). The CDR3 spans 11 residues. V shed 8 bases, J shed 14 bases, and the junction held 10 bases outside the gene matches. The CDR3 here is CASGRTGWNTF. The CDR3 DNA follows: TGTGCCAGTGGTCGGACAGGGTGGAATACCTTC.

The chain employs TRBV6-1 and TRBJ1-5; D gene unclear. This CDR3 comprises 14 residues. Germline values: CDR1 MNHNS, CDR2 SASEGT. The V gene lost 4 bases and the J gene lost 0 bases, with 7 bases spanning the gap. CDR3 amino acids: CASSVTPSNQPQHF. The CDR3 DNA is TGTGCCAGCAGTGTAACTCCTAGCAATCAGCCCCAGCATTTT.

The CDR3 nucleotides read TGCGCCAGCAGCCAAGCCGGGTCGAACTATGGCTACACCTTC. It codes for CASSQAGSNYGYTF. This chain joins TRBV4-1 and TRBJ1-2, with D uncertain. V lost 1 base and J lost 2, with 8 bases in between. The CDR3 runs 14 residues. Germline assignment: CDR1 MGHRA and CDR2 YSYEKL.

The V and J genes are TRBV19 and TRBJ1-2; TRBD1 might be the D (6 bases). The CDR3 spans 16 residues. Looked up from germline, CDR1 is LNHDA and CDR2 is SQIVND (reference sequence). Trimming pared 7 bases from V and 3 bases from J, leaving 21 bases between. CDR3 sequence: CASTRGVGGPYYGYTF. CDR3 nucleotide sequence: TGTGCCAGTACCAGGGGAGTTGGGGGGCCCTACTATGGCTACACCTTC.

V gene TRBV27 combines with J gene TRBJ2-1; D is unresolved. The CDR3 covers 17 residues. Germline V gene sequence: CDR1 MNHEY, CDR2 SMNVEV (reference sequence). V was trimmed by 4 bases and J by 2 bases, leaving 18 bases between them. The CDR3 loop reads CASSSLLESPAYNEQFF. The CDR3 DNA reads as TGTGCCAGCAGTTCACTCTTGGAGTCTCCGGCCTACAATGAGCAGTTCTTC.

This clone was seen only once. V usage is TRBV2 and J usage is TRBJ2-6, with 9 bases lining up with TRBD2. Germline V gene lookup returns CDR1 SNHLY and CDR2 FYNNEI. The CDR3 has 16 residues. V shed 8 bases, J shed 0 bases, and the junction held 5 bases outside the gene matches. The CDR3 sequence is CASGASGISGANVLTF. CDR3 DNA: TGTGCCAGCGGGGCTAGCGGGATCTCTGGGGCCAACGTCCTGACTTTC. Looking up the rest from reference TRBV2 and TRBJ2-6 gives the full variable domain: EPEVTQTPSHQVTQMGQEVILRCVPISNHLYFYWYRQILGQKVEFLVSFYNNEISEKSEIFDDQFSVERPDGSNFTLKIRSTKLEDSAMYFCASGASGISGANVLTFGAGSRLTVL.

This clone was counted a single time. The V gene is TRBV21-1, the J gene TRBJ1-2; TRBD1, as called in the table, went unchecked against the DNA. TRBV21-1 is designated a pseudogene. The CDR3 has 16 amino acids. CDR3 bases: TGTGCCAGCAGCGCAAACCCCCGGGACAGCCTGAACCGCTACACCTTC. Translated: CASSANPRDSLNRYTF.

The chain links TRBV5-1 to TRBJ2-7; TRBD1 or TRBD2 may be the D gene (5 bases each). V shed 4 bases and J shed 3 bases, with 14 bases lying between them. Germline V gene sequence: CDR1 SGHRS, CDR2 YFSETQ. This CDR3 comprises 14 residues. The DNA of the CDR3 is TGCGCCAGCAGCCGGACCGAGGGGCTCTACGAGCAGTACTTC. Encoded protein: CASSRTEGLYEQYF.

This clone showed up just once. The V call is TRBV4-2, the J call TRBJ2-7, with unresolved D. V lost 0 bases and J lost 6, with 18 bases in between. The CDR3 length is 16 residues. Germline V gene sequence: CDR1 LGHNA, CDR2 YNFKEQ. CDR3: CASSQDGTSPPLEQYF. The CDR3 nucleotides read TGTGCCAGCAGCCAAGATGGTACATCCCCTCCCCTCGAGCAGTACTTC.